The source of this T cell receptor (beta chain) is a study of early T cells in non-severe SARS-CoV-2 infection. About the research overall: Sequencing used unsorted whole-blood bulk RNA, so chains lack pairing. Notes on the study in general: Anti-spike CD8 specificities were favored by VDJdb matching, whose results missed private and CD4 specificities.

This clonotype occurred many times. What it recognizes is unknown. The CDR3 extends over 18 amino acids. V lost 2 bases, J lost 0 bases, and 14 bases lay in between. Germline V gives CDR1 SGHVS, CDR2 FQNEAQ. Unique molecular identifiers were added to individual cDNA molecules. TCRdb itself ran the 5' RACE reads through MiXCR, one entry per CDR3 protein. The sample shows 90,000 to 120,000 distinct CDR3 sequences, 11% of them seen only once. The chain joins TRBV7-8 to TRBJ2-6; a weak D match, TRBD1 (7 bases). This receptor was obtained from an adult who was a healthcare worker with PCR-confirmed SARS-CoV-2 infection or an uninfected control (not recorded which). The sequencing sample was made of whole blood. Here the CDR3 DNA reads TGTGCCAGCAGCTTAAGATCAGGGGGACTCTCTGGGGCCAACGTCCTGACTTTC. This encodes CASSLRSGGLSGANVLTF.